The clone carrying this T cell receptor (beta chain) was seen only a few times. This record comes from a study of blood T cells in healthy people across ages. Combining a sample-barcoded 5' primer with a J-beta primer mix, a second PCR ran for about 6 to 11 cycles. Each CDR3 protein gets one entry after TCRdb re-called the 5' RACE reads with MiXCR. There are some 1.5 million distinct CDR3 sequences in the sample; approximately 43% occur only once, and roughly 3.7% lies in the top ten. CDR3 size: 12 residues. Per germline, CDR1 SQVTM and CDR2 ANQGSEA. The germline V and J ends were trimmed by 4 bases and 8 bases, with 14 bases remaining between them.

The source is a woman aged 18 to 35 in good health. V is TRBV29-1 and J is TRBJ1-1; D may be TRBD1 (5 bases). Sequencing was performed on blood. The CDR3 protein is CSVVVVGLEAFF. The DNA for the CDR3 is TGCAGCGTTGTAGTTGTGGGACTAGAAGCTTTCTTT. Full variable domain (missing parts from reference TRBV29-1 and TRBJ1-1): SAVISQKPSRDICQRGTSLTIQCQVDSQVTMMFWYRQQPGQSLTLIATANQGSEATYESGFVIDKFPISRPNLTFSTLTVSNMSPEDSSIYLCSVVVVGLEAFFGQGTRLTVV.